These 26 T cell receptor beta chains share one sample of origin, sequenced in a study of T cell responses to AZD1222 COVID-19 vaccine. Libraries were prepared by immunoSEQ multiplex PCR; TCRdb keeps only in-frame clonotypes and omits some of them. The sample shows 150,000 to 200,000 clones, 85% to 90% of them seen only once. Material: peripheral blood, obtained on day 0 of AZD1222 vaccination. Receptors originate from an adult in good health.

This chain uses TRBV6-6 with TRBJ1-1; D remains unclear. Trimming removed 2 bases at V and 3 bases at J, with 13 bases between. Germline loops: CDR1 MNHNY, CDR2 SVGAGI (reference sequence). This CDR3 contains 15 residues. CDR3 nucleotide sequence: TGTGCCAGCAGTTACGAGGAGGGAGGGCACACTGAAGCTTTCTTT. Its translation: CASSYEEGGHTEAFF.

The chain is built from TRBV10-3 and TRBJ2-3; D tentatively reads TRBD1 or TRBD2 (6 bases each). Trimming pared 7 bases from V and 5 bases from J, leaving 13 bases between. The germline gives CDR1 ENHRY, CDR2 SYGVKD. The CDR3 runs to 13 residues. DNA for the CDR3: TGTGCCATCACACGGGGGCAGGGAGATACGCAGTATTTT. Translating it yields CAITRGQGDTQYF.

This clone was observed a single time. This sequence joins TRBV2 and TRBJ1-1; TRBD1 is a possible D gene (6 bases). This CDR3 is 11 amino acids long. V shed 6 bases and J shed 7 bases, with 9 bases lying between them. Per germline, CDR1 SNHLY and CDR2 FYNNEI. CDR3 nucleotide sequence: TGTGCCAGCAGCGGACAGAATGAAGCTTTCTTT. Protein: CASSGQNEAFF.

The chain links TRBV28 to TRBJ2-2, with D possibly being TRBD1 or TRBD2 (6 bases each). The germline CDR1 and CDR2 sequences are MDHEN and SYDVKM. V was shortened by 6 bases and J by 3 bases, with 17 bases between the two germline ends. CDR3 length: 16 residues. The CDR3 is CASSPAGRGHTGELFF. The DNA of the CDR3 is TGTGCCAGCAGCCCGGCCGGCCGGGGGCACACCGGGGAGCTGTTTTTT. Using reference TRBV28 and TRBJ2-2 for the parts outside the CDR3, the full variable domain is DVKVTQSSRYLVKRTGEKVFLECVQDMDHENMFWYRQDPGLGLRLIYFSYDVKMKEKGDIPEGYSVSREKKERFSLILESASTNQTSMYLCASSPAGRGHTGELFFGEGSRLTVL.

This chain links TRBV19 with TRBJ1-2, with a tentative D call TRBD1 (5 bases). Germline V CDR1 and CDR2: LNHDA, SQIVND (reference sequence). The V end was cut by 2 bases, the J end by 8 bases, with 12 bases between. The CDR3 is 13 amino acids. The DNA for the CDR3 is TGTGCCAGTAGTATATCCCAGGGCGACGGCTACACCTTC. Encoded protein: CASSISQGDGYTF.

The genes are TRBV18 and TRBJ2-5; 12 bases match TRBD2. The germline V gene has CDR1 KGHSH and CDR2 LQKENI. Germline trimming cut 3 bases from V and 2 bases from J; bases unmatched to any gene: 4. This CDR3 comprises 16 residues. CDR3 DNA sequence: TGTGCCAGCTCACCCCTAGCGGGAGGGACTCAAGAGACCCAGTACTTC. Its translation: CASSPLAGGTQETQYF. Variable domain in full (rest from reference TRBV18 and TRBJ2-5): NAGVMQNPRHLVRRRGQEARLRCSPMKGHSHVYWYRQLPEEGLKFMVYLQKENIIDESGMPKERFSAEFPKEGPSILRIQQVVRGDSAAYFCASSPLAGGTQETQYFGPGTRLLVL.

The genes are TRBV5-1 and TRBJ2-2, with 7 bases fitting TRBD1. In germline, CDR1 is SGHRS, CDR2 YFSETQ. The CDR3 runs 15 residues. V shed 6 bases and J 1 base; nucleotides not matched to a gene: 6. The CDR3: CASILDRVNTGELFF. CDR3 bases: TGCGCCAGCATCTTAGACAGGGTGAACACCGGGGAGCTGTTTTTT.

This clone occurred many times. The chain has TRBV6-4 and TRBJ2-3, with 10 nucleotides matching TRBD2. The CDR3 is 16 amino acids. With 3 bases clipped from V and 0 bases from J, the junction kept 3 bases outside the gene matches. Germline CDR1 MRHNA, CDR2 SNTAGT. As DNA, the CDR3 is TGTGCCAGCAGTGAAATAGCGGGGGGTAGCACAGATACGCAGTATTTT. This codes for CASSEIAGGSTDTQYF.

The gene calls are TRBV5-1 and TRBJ2-5; 7 nucleotides line up with TRBD2. J was trimmed by 1 base and V by 3 bases; bases with no gene match: 9. The CDR3 totals 16 residues. Germline V gene sequence: CDR1 SGHRS, CDR2 YFSETQ. CDR3 region: CASSYNGGRVQETQYF. CDR3 nucleotide sequence: TGCGCCAGCAGCTATAATGGGGGGAGGGTCCAAGAGACCCAGTACTTC.

This sequence joins TRBV30 and TRBJ1-6, with D possibly being TRBD1 (6 bases). Trimming stripped 3 bases from V and 7 bases from J, with 13 bases between. The CDR3 is 14 residues long. CDR1 is GTSNPN and CDR2 is SVGIG in the germline V gene (reference sequence). The CDR3 coding sequence is TGTGCCTGGAGCGAGGGGGGGGGAAATTCACCCCTCCACTTT. Amino acids: CAWSEGGGNSPLHF.

This sequence joins TRBV7-8 and TRBJ1-2; D might be TRBD1 (5 bases). The CDR3 totals 15 residues. The V end lost 1 base, the J end lost 4 bases, and 13 bases lay between the germline ends. Germline V gives CDR1 SGHVS, CDR2 FQNEAQ. CDR3 DNA sequence: TGTGCCAGCAGCTTAGGTCAGGGCAGCATCTATGGCTACACCTTC. This gives the protein CASSLGQGSIYGYTF.

Here the CDR3 DNA reads TGTGCCAGCAGCCCGGGGGGAGGCAATCAGCCCCAGCATTTT. Its translation: CASSPGGGNQPQHF. V is TRBV28 and J is TRBJ1-5, with a weak D call TRBD1 (5 bases). This CDR3 is 14 amino acids long. Germline lookup yields CDR1 MDHEN and CDR2 SYDVKM. V lost 6 bases to trimming and J lost 2 bases, with 11 bases between them.

This clone is labeled as medium-sized. The V gene is TRBV28, the J gene TRBJ1-5; D is uncertain. The germline V gene encodes CDR1 MDHEN and CDR2 SYDVKM. Trimming cost V 3 bases and J 4 bases, with 10 bases left between them. The CDR3 is 14 amino acids. The CDR3 DNA is TGTGCCAGCAGTTTGCACACTCAGAATCAGCCCCAGCATTTT. Amino acids: CASSLHTQNQPQHF.

The rearrangement joins TRBV5-8 to TRBJ1-1; no clear D gene. CDR3 length: 12 residues. The germline V gene has CDR1 SGHTS and CDR2 YDEGEE. V lost 4 bases, J lost 5 bases, and 9 bases lay in between. CDR3 residues: CASSPVRTEAFF. The CDR3 DNA reads as TGTGCCAGCAGCCCGGTGAGGACTGAAGCTTTCTTT.

The chain couples TRBV18 to TRBJ2-7, with 7 bases fitting TRBD2. The junction had 5 bases not matched to a gene; V was cut back by 2 bases and J by 1 base. This CDR3 comprises 15 residues. From germline, CDR1 is KGHSH and CDR2 LQKENI. In DNA, the CDR3 is TGTGCCAGCTCACCAGTACTAGCGCAATCCTACGAGCAGTACTTC. Its translation: CASSPVLAQSYEQYF.

The table lists this clone with a count of one. The V call is TRBV28, the J call TRBJ1-4; perhaps TRBD1 as D (6 bases). The CDR3 loop spans 15 amino acids. Per the germline V gene, CDR1 is MDHEN and CDR2 is SYDVKM. Trimming pared 5 bases from V and 3 bases from J, leaving 13 bases between. The DNA for the CDR3 is TGTGCCAGCAGTCCTGGGGGGCGCCCTAATGAAAAACTGTTTTTT. It translates to CASSPGGRPNEKLFF. Combining the CDR3 with reference TRBV28 and TRBJ1-4 gives the whole variable domain DVKVTQSSRYLVKRTGEKVFLECVQDMDHENMFWYRQDPGLGLRLIYFSYDVKMKEKGDIPEGYSVSREKKERFSLILESASTNQTSMYLCASSPGGRPNEKLFFGSGTQLSVL.

V gene TRBV7-2 combines with J gene TRBJ2-3; 11 bases match TRBD1. V lost 7 bases and J lost 4; bases outside the gene matches: 10. The germline CDR1 and CDR2 sequences are SGHTA and FQGNSA. This CDR3 is built from 16 residues. CDR3 in amino acids: CASKRGQGAVADTQYF. In DNA form, the CDR3 reads TGTGCCAGCAAAAGAGGACAGGGGGCAGTTGCAGATACGCAGTATTTT.

The chain employs TRBV27 and TRBJ2-1, with 9 bases lining up with TRBD1. Trimming at V came to 6 bases and at J to 8 bases, leaving 14 bases not matched to a gene. The CDR3 is 16 amino acids. Germline-derived CDR1 and CDR2 are MNHEY and SMNVEV (reference sequence). The CDR3 loop reads CASRREQGAWYHEQFF. CDR3 in DNA: TGTGCCAGCAGGAGGGAACAGGGGGCATGGTACCATGAGCAGTTCTTC.

This chain connects TRBV10-3 to TRBJ1-2, with 7 bases fitting TRBD1. V dropped 2 bases and J dropped 4; count of bases not matched to a gene: 10. CDR1 and CDR2 (germline): ENHRY, SYGVKD. This CDR3 spans 16 amino acids. CDR3 amino acids: CAISEGLTGTIYGYTF. The CDR3 DNA reads TGTGCCATCAGTGAGGGGTTGACAGGGACCATCTATGGCTACACCTTC.

CDR3 sequence reads: CASSLADSNSPLHF. The CDR3 DNA reads as TGTGCCAGCAGCTTAGCAGATTCTAATTCACCCCTCCACTTT. J is TRBJ1-6 and V is TRBV7-6; D remains ambiguous. Germline V CDR1 and CDR2: SGHVS, FNYEAQ. With 0 bases removed from V and 6 bases from J, the gap between germline ends came to 6 bases. The CDR3 has 14 amino acids.

Only one count was recorded for this clone. The chain combines TRBV5-4 with TRBJ2-7, with 12 bases matching TRBD2. Germline CDR1 SGHNT, CDR2 YYREEE (reference sequence). The CDR3 runs to 18 residues. The V segment lost 0 bases and the J segment 6 bases; nucleotides outside the gene matches: 13. The DNA of the CDR3 is TGTGCCAGCAGCTTGGGACTAGCGGGGGCCCTCGGGGTCTCCGAGCAGTACTTC. Its protein is CASSLGLAGALGVSEQYF.

The chain uses TRBV6-6 and TRBJ1-2; 7 bases are shared with TRBD1. In germline, CDR1 is MNHNY, CDR2 SVGAGI (reference sequence). This CDR3 has 13 residues. With 5 bases clipped from V and 6 bases from J, the junction kept 6 bases outside the gene matches. CDR3 region: CASSPIQGDGYTF. CDR3 nucleotide sequence: TGTGCCAGCAGTCCAATCCAGGGGGATGGCTACACCTTC.

The gene calls are TRBV24-1 and TRBJ2-3; 9 bases align to TRBD1. In germline, CDR1 is KGHDR, CDR2 SFDVKD. The V and J ends lost 4 bases and 12 bases, in that order; junction bases with no gene match: 16. The CDR3 is 16 residues long. For the CDR3, the DNA is TGTGCCACCAGTGAACCTGGACAGGGGCTGAACATTGTTCAGTATTTT. Amino acids: CATSEPGQGLNIVQYF.

This chain links TRBV28 with TRBJ2-7; TRBD2 might be the D (5 bases). Germline V gene lookup returns CDR1 MDHEN and CDR2 SYDVKM. The CDR3 consists of 14 residues. With 5 bases removed from V and 1 base from J, the gap between germline ends came to 12 bases. The CDR3 DNA sequence: TGTGCCAGCAGTCCGTCGGGGTTTTCCTACGAGCAGTACTTC. Its translation: CASSPSGFSYEQYF.

The chain joins TRBV19 to TRBJ1-6; perhaps TRBD1 as D (6 bases). Trimming took 3 bases from V and 7 from J, leaving 16 bases between them. Per the germline V gene, CDR1 is LNHDA and CDR2 is SQIVND (reference sequence). There are 16 residues in the CDR3. CDR3 protein: CASSIPLGQPNSPLHF. The DNA of the CDR3 is TGTGCCAGTAGTATTCCACTGGGACAACCCAATTCACCCCTCCACTTT.

Only a few counts were recorded for this clone. The rearrangement links TRBV9 to TRBJ1-2; D is perhaps TRBD1 (5 bases). The V and J ends lost 0 bases and 7 bases respectively, with 7 bases between them. Germline CDR1 SGDLS, CDR2 YYNGEE. The CDR3 extends over 12 amino acids. CDR3 loop: CASSVAGGGYTF. CDR3 coding DNA: TGTGCCAGCAGCGTAGCTGGGGGTGGCTACACCTTC.